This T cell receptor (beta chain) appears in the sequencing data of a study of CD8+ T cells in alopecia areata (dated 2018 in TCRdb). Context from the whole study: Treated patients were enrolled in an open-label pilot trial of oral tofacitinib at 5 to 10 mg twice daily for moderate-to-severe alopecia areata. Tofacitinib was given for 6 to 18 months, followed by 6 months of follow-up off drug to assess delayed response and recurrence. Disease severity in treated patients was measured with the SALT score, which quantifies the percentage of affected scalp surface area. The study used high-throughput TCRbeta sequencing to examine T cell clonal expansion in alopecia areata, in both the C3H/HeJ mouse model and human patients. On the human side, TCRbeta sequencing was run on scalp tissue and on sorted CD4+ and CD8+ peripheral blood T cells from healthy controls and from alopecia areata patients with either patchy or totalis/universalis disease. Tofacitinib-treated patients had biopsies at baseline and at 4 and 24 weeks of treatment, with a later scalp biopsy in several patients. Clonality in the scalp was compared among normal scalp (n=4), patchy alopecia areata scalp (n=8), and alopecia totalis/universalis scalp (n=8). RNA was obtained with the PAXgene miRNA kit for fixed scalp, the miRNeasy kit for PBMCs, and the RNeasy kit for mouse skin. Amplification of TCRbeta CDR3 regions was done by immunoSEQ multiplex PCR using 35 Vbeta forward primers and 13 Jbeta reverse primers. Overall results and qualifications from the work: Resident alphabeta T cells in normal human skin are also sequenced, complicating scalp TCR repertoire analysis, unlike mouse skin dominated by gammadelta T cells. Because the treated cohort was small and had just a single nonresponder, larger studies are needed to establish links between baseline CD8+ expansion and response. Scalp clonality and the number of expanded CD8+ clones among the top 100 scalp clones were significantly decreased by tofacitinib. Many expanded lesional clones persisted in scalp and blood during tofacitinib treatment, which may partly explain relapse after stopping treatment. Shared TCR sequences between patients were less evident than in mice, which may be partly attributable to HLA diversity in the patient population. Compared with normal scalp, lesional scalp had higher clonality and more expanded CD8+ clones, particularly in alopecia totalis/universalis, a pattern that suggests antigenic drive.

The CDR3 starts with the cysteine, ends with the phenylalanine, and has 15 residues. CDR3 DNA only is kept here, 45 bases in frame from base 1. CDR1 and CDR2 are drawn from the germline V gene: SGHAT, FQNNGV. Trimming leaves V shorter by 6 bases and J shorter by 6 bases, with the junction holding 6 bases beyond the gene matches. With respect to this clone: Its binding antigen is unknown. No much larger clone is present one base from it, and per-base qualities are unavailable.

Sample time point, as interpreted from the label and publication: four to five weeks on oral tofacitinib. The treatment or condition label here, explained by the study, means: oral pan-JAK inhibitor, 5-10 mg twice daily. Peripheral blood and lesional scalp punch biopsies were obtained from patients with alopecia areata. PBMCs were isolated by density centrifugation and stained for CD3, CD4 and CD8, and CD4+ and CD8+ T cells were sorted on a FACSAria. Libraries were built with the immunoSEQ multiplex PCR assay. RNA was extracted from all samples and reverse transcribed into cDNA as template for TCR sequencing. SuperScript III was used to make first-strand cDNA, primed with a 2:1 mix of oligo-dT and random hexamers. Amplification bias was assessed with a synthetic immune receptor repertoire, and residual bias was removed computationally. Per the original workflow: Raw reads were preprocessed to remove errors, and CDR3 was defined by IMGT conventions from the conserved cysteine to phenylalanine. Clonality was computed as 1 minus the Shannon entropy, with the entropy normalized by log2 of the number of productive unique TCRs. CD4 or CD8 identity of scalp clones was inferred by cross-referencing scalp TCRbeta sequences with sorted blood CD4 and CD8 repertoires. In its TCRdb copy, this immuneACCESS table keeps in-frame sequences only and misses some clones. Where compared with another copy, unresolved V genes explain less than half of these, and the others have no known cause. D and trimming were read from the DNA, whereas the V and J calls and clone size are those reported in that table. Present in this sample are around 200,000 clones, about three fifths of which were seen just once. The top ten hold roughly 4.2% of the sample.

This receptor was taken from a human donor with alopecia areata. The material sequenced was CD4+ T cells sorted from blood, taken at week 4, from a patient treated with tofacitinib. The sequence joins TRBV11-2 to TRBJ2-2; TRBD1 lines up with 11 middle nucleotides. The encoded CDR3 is CASRGPGQGAGELFF. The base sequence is TGTGCCAGCAGGGGCCCGGGACAGGGGGCCGGGGAGCTGTTTTTT.